This paragraph reports one T cell receptor beta chain. The table lists this clone with a few counts. The antigen it binds to is not known. Within one base of it there is no much larger clone, and no base qualities were kept. Sequences MGHRA (CDR1) and YSYEKL (CDR2) are obtained from the germline V gene. The CDR3 runs 13 amino acids, cysteine and phenylalanine included. Only CDR3 DNA is held: 39 bases, read in frame from base 1. Deletion took 2 bases off V and 7 bases off J, with a span of 11 bases between the germline ends. Participants in the prospective study were enrolled through a virtual design, were aged roughly 18 to 100 years, and lived in fewer than 30 United States geographic areas. To assign participants to cohorts, the prospective study relied on clinical history that participants themselves reported in a screening survey and a study questionnaire. Each participant in the prospective study had whole blood, serum and a nasopharyngeal or oropharyngeal swab collected by mobile phlebotomists. Additional blood draws and questionnaires over an approximately two-month period could optionally be provided by prospective study participants. Before DNA extraction, prospective study blood samples were shipped either frozen or at room temperature.

The sample originates from a study of blood T cell repertoires in COVID-19 (dated by TCRdb to 2020 to 2022). For context, the study as a whole: Collaborator samples came from the United States, Italy and Spain and covered acute and convalescent phases of COVID-19. The prospective study material was composed of cDNA or gDNA derived from T cells, B-cell-depleted T cells, or PBMCs. Subjects who had been exposed to COVID-19, were actively infected with it, or had recovered from it provided the deeply sampled blood TCRbeta repertoires that made up the dataset. The repertoires were released in a freely available public database meant as a resource for research on the immune response to SARS-CoV-2. Samples were obtained from the ongoing ImmuneRACE study (first 160 participants) and from 1,200 or so subjects provided by 6 global collaborators. Nearly every sample came with metadata listing a de-identified subject ID, COVID-19 status, age in years and sex. Where available, HLA class I and class II types were taken from metadata supplied by the sample provider and were not determined by assay-based typing.

TCRbeta CDR3 regions were amplified from genomic DNA by means of the immunoSEQ Assay, a bias-controlled multiplex PCR. Per the original workflow: Nucleated cell counts per sample were estimated from amplification of reference gene primers within the assay. Sequence reads were collapsed and filtered to measure the absolute abundance of every unique TCRbeta CDR3 rearrangement. Productive Simpson clonality was computed per sample as the square root of Simpson's diversity index over productive rearrangements. What TCRdb holds here is the immuneACCESS table cut down to in-frame rearrangements. Part of the clones is not present; checked against another copy, under half of the missing clones reflect an unresolved V gene, and the others are unexplained. V and J calls and clone size are those listed in that table; D and trimming were worked out from the DNA. The sample table records 250,000 or so clones; around 93% of these occur just once. Together, the top ten hold 0.95% to 1.5% of the sample.

Study-wide conclusions, independent of this receptor: The amount of clinical and demographic metadata varied by source and participant and was provided uncurated.

The chain links TRBV4-1 with TRBJ1-1; the D gene is possibly TRBD1, with 5 bases matching. This receptor was obtained from a human donor in a cohort exposed to, infected with or recovered from COVID-19 (not recorded which). The donor label of this sample is uncertain. What was sequenced was PBMCs or T cells enriched from blood (not recorded which). The sequence in DNA is TGCGCCAGCAGCCAACCGGGACTGGTTGAAGCTTTCTTT. Protein translation: CASSQPGLVEAFF.